The 29 T cell receptor beta chains given below trace back to one sample, sequenced in a study of OX40 agonist ivuxolimab in advanced cancers. The library was built by means of the immunoSEQ multiplex PCR assay. In TCRdb, the immuneACCESS table is reduced to in-frame sequences with V and J assigned. These tables do not hold every clone; where another copy was compared, an unresolved V gene accounts for under half, and the others remain unexplained. The sample table shows tens of thousands of clones, and roughly 90% are seen once. The ten largest clones capture about 12% of the sample. Sequenced here: CD4+ or CD8+ T cells sorted from blood, sampled in a trial of the OX40 agonist ivuxolimab. These receptors were taken from an adult with an advanced solid tumor such as melanoma, head and neck, liver or kidney cancer.

The chain recombines TRBV7-9 with TRBJ2-5; the match to TRBD1 covers 8 bases. The germline gives CDR1 SEHNR, CDR2 FQNEAQ (reference sequence). The CDR3 spans 13 residues. The V gene end was trimmed by 6 bases and the J gene end by 5 bases; junction bases not matched to a gene: 5. In DNA form, the CDR3 reads TGTGCCAGCAGTAGACAGGGGTTGGAGACCCAGTACTTC. Its protein product is CASSRQGLETQYF.

The J gene is TRBJ1-1, the V gene TRBV27; D remains unclear. V was clipped by 3 bases and J by 3 bases, with 11 bases between them. Germline CDR1 and CDR2: MNHEY and SMNVEV (reference sequence). The CDR3 is 14 amino acids. In nucleotides, the CDR3 is TGTGCCAGCAGTTTCACGAGGCGGGACACTGAAGCTTTCTTT. Protein: CASSFTRRDTEAFF.

The V call is TRBV11-2, the J call TRBJ1-1; D may be TRBD1 (5 bases). The ends were cut back, 4 bases at V and 1 base at J, with 7 bases in the middle. CDR3 length equals 13 residues. The germline CDR1 and CDR2 sequences are SGHAT and FQNNGV. For the CDR3, the DNA is TGTGCCAGCAGCTCGACAGCGAACACTGAAGCTTTCTTT. Its protein product is CASSSTANTEAFF.

The chain combines TRBV7-3 with TRBJ2-1, with D maybe TRBD2 (7 bases). The CDR3 is 13 residues long. Trimming took 4 bases from V and 7 from J, leaving 11 bases between them. CDR1 is SGHTA and CDR2 is FQGTGA in the germline V gene. Written as DNA, the CDR3 is TGTGCCAGCAGCTGGGGGGGCCGGAATGAGCAGTTCTTC. It translates to CASSWGGRNEQFF.

The table lists this clone with a count of one. The gene calls are TRBV19 and TRBJ1-6, with a weak D call TRBD1 (5 bases). V was shortened by 6 bases and J by 3 bases, with 15 bases between the two germline ends. Germline CDR1 is LNHDA and CDR2 is SQIVND (reference sequence). The CDR3 contains 16 residues. DNA of the CDR3: TGTGCCAGTAGGTCCCCGGGACCGAGCTATAATTCACCCCTCCACTTT. This encodes CASRSPGPSYNSPLHF. Drawing the rest from reference TRBV19 and TRBJ1-6, the complete variable domain is DGGITQSPKYLFRKEGQNVTLSCEQNLNHDAMYWYRQDPGQGLRLIYYSQIVNDFQKGDIAEGYSVSREKKESFPLTVTSAQKNPTAFYLCASRSPGPSYNSPLHFGNGTRLTVT.

This clone showed up just once. The rearrangement links TRBV15 to TRBJ1-6; D call uncertain. Trimming left V 0 bases short and J 7 bases short, with 13 bases between. Germline values: CDR1 LNHNV, CDR2 YYDKDF (reference sequence). This CDR3 comprises 16 residues. The CDR3 DNA sequence: TGTGCCACCAGCAGAGAAATCCGGGTTGGGAATTCACCCCTCCACTTT. It translates to CATSREIRVGNSPLHF.

The V gene is TRBV2, the J gene TRBJ1-5; TRBD1 aligns across 7 bases. Germline V gives CDR1 SNHLY, CDR2 FYNNEI. V dropped 8 bases and J dropped 0; count of bases not matched to a gene: 4. The CDR3 contains 14 residues. The CDR3 region is CASLQGYSNQPQHF. The CDR3 DNA reads as TGTGCCAGCCTACAGGGGTATAGCAATCAGCCCCAGCATTTT.

This chain links TRBV7-3 with TRBJ2-7; the match to TRBD1 covers 7 bases. Germline V CDR1 and CDR2: SGHTA, FQGTGA. V gave up 5 bases and J gave up 2 bases; unmatched junction bases: 3. The CDR3 has 13 residues. This CDR3 reads CASSRTGPYEQYF. CDR3 nucleotides: TGTGCCAGCAGCCGGACAGGACCCTACGAGCAGTACTTC.

V gene TRBV7-6 combines with J gene TRBJ1-1, with 8 bases lining up with TRBD1. The CDR3 is 19 amino acids. V was clipped by 1 base and J by 0 bases; unmatched bases: 13. Per germline, CDR1 SGHVS and CDR2 FNYEAQ. CDR3 sequence: CASSLVVFSGTGMNTEAFF. The CDR3 DNA follows: TGTGCCAGCAGCTTAGTCGTCTTTTCTGGGACAGGAATGAACACTGAAGCTTTCTTT.

This chain connects TRBV9 to TRBJ2-2; 7 bases map to TRBD2. Trimming removed 4 bases from V and 2 bases from J; junction bases left unmatched: 5. The CDR3 is 15 residues long. Germline V lookup: CDR1 SGDLS, CDR2 YYNGEE. CDR3 in amino acids: CASSSKRDNTGELFF. CDR3 DNA: TGTGCCAGCAGCTCGAAGCGGGACAACACCGGGGAGCTGTTTTTT.

This chain joins TRBV27 and TRBJ1-2; D not resolved. V was pared by 5 bases and J by 1 base, with 11 bases between. CDR1 MNHEY and CDR2 SMNVEV come from the germline V gene (reference sequence). The CDR3 extends over 14 amino acids. The DNA for the CDR3 is TGTGCCAGCAGTATGGCGGGGAATAACTATGGCTACACCTTC. Its protein product is CASSMAGNNYGYTF.

The gene calls are TRBV7-6 and TRBJ2-7; TRBD2 agrees at 8 bases. Unmatched junction bases numbered 8, after V lost 5 bases and J lost 2 bases. In germline, CDR1 is SGHVS, CDR2 FNYEAQ. This CDR3 region has 15 residues. CDR3: CASSTGGGFPYEQYF. The DNA for the CDR3 is TGTGCCAGCAGCACCGGGGGGGGGTTCCCCTACGAGCAGTACTTC.

This clone was detected only once. V gene TRBV9 combines with J gene TRBJ2-7; D may match TRBD1 or TRBD2 (5 bases each). Germline V gene data show CDR1 as SGDLS and CDR2 as YYNGEE. Trimming removed 1 base from V and 5 bases from J, with 7 bases in between. The CDR3 runs 12 residues. The CDR3 region has the DNA TGTGCCAGCAGCGTAAGAGGGGACGAGCAGTACTTC. Translation gives CASSVRGDEQYF.

The V and J genes are TRBV18 and TRBJ2-7; the D gene is possibly TRBD1 (5 bases). This CDR3 has 12 residues. Trimming left V 8 bases short and J 5 bases short, with 13 bases between. Germline CDR1 and CDR2: KGHSH and LQKENI. The CDR3 reads CASATWGDEQYF. CDR3 nucleotide sequence: TGTGCCAGCGCAACATGGGGCGACGAGCAGTACTTC. The entire variable domain, with the rest obtained from reference TRBV18 and TRBJ2-7, is as follows: NAGVMQNPRHLVRRRGQEARLRCSPMKGHSHVYWYRQLPEEGLKFMVYLQKENIIDESGMPKERFSAEFPKEGPSILRIQQVVRGDSAAYFCASATWGDEQYFGPGTRLTVT.

The rearrangement uses TRBV5-4 and TRBJ2-7, with D perhaps TRBD1 (6 bases). This CDR3 spans 13 amino acids. Germline values: CDR1 SGHNT, CDR2 YYREEE (reference sequence). The V end was cut by 2 bases, the J end by 4 bases, with 10 bases between. The CDR3 region is CASSFRGLYEQYF. The CDR3 coding sequence is TGTGCCAGCAGCTTCAGGGGCTTGTACGAGCAGTACTTC. Combining the CDR3 with reference TRBV5-4 and TRBJ2-7 gives the whole variable domain ETGVTQSPTHLIKTRGQQVTLRCSSQSGHNTVSWYQQALGQGPQFIFQYYREEENGRGNFPPRFSGLQFPNYSSELNVNALELDDSALYLCASSFRGLYEQYFGPGTRLTVT.

The CDR3 DNA reads as TGTGCCAGCAGCTCAAAGGGTAAACTAGTAAAGGGAACAGATACGCAGTATTTT. The encoded protein is CASSSKGKLVKGTDTQYF. The V and J genes are TRBV7-9 and TRBJ2-3; D might be TRBD2 (5 bases). The ends were cut back, 4 bases at V and 3 bases at J, with 23 bases in the middle. There are 18 residues in the CDR3. CDR1 is SEHNR, CDR2 FQNEAQ, per germline (reference sequence). The whole variable domain, remainder taken from reference TRBV7-9 and TRBJ2-3, is DTGVSQNPRHKITKRGQNVTFRCDPISEHNRLYWYRQTLGQGPEFLTYFQNEAQLEKSRLLSDRFSAERPKGSFSTLEIQRTEQGDSAMYLCASSSKGKLVKGTDTQYFGPGTRLTVL.

V and J are TRBV6-5 and TRBJ2-7; maybe TRBD1 (6 bases). Between the trimmed V and J ends, which lost 5 bases and 7 bases, there was a span of 15 bases. Germline V lookup: CDR1 MNHEY, CDR2 SVGAGI. The CDR3 is 13 amino acids. The CDR3 DNA follows: TGTGCCAGCAGTCCGGACAGCCTACGGGAGCAGTACTTC. Its protein is CASSPDSLREQYF.

The chain combines TRBV10-3 with TRBJ2-7; D gene unclear. The CDR3 totals 15 residues. V lost 0 bases, J lost 2 bases, and 11 bases lay in between. CDR1 is ENHRY, CDR2 SYGVKD, per germline. CDR3 sequence reads: CAISESGGRAYEQYF. DNA for the CDR3: TGTGCCATCAGTGAGTCAGGTGGCCGCGCCTACGAGCAGTACTTC.

This clone was seen just once. The chain has TRBV6-1 and TRBJ2-3; 12 nucleotides agree with TRBD2. Germline loops: CDR1 MNHNS, CDR2 SASEGT. V shed 10 bases and J 7 bases; nucleotides not matched to a gene: 6. This CDR3 has 13 residues. CDR3 coding DNA: TGTGCCACCCCGGGACTAGCGGGCCATACGCAGTATTTT. It encodes CATPGLAGHTQYF.

This clone has just a few counts. This sequence joins TRBV20-1 and TRBJ2-7; possible D gene TRBD2, 5 bases. V was shortened by 1 base and J by 7 bases, with 8 bases between the two germline ends. The CDR3 has 11 amino acids. CDR1 is DFQATT, CDR2 SNEGSKA, per germline (reference sequence). Here the CDR3 reads CSARAGFEQYF. DNA for the CDR3: TGCAGTGCTAGAGCGGGGTTTGAGCAGTACTTC.

The rearrangement links TRBV5-1 to TRBJ2-1; 7 bases agree with TRBD2. V gave up 6 bases and J gave up 2 bases; unmatched junction bases: 14. This CDR3 region has 17 residues. The germline V gene encodes CDR1 SGHRS and CDR2 YFSETQ. The CDR3 DNA follows: TGCGCCAGCAACTCACCTGCCGGGCTAGCGGCCTACAATGAGCAGTTCTTC. Amino acid sequence: CASNSPAGLAAYNEQFF.

This chain uses TRBV15 with TRBJ2-3, with TRBD2 identical over 12 bases. The CDR3 consists of 16 residues. V lost 3 bases to trimming and J lost 1 base; unmatched junction nucleotides: 2. CDR1 is LNHNV and CDR2 is YYDKDF in the germline V gene (reference sequence). The DNA of the CDR3 is TGTGCCACCAGCAGCGGACTAGCGGGGCGCACAGATACGCAGTATTTT. It yields the protein CATSSGLAGRTDTQYF.

The genes are TRBV5-6 and TRBJ2-3; perhaps TRBD2 as D (5 bases). This CDR3 has 17 amino acids. Germline V gene sequence: CDR1 SGHDT, CDR2 YYEEEE. V lost 2 bases and J 1 base, leaving 17 bases between the germline ends. This CDR3 is CASSFGQEELGTDTQYF. CDR3 in DNA: TGTGCCAGCAGCTTCGGGCAGGAGGAATTAGGCACAGATACGCAGTATTTT.

This sequence joins TRBV7-9 and TRBJ1-4, with D possibly TRBD1 on 6 matching bases. There are 14 residues in the CDR3. The germline gives CDR1 SEHNR, CDR2 FQNEAQ (reference sequence). V was clipped by 3 bases and J by 8 bases, with 13 bases between them. This CDR3 reads CASSFTGAHEKLFF. CDR3 nucleotides: TGTGCCAGCAGCTTTACGGGGGCGCACGAAAAACTGTTTTTT.

J is TRBJ2-7 and V is TRBV29-1; TRBD1 or TRBD2 may be the D gene (5 bases each). The length of the CDR3 is 20 residues. Germline V CDR1 and CDR2: SQVTM, ANQGSEA. The V gene lost 8 bases and the J gene lost 3 bases, with 38 bases spanning the gap. The CDR3 here is CSPVTIRKTRNRGPFYEQYF. The DNA for the CDR3 is TGCAGCCCCGTAACCATTAGGAAAACCCGCAACCGGGGACCGTTCTACGAGCAGTACTTC.

The V call is TRBV6-5, the J call TRBJ1-2; weak D call: TRBD1 (5 bases). CDR1 and CDR2 (germline): MNHEY, SVGAGI. V lost 2 bases and J lost 3, with 10 bases in between. The CDR3 loop spans 14 amino acids. CDR3 residues: CASSYGEGYYGYTF. The CDR3 DNA reads as TGTGCCAGCAGTTACGGAGAGGGGTACTATGGCTACACCTTC.

The genes are TRBV9 and TRBJ2-1; 12 bases are a match to TRBD1. Germline V gene data show CDR1 as SGDLS and CDR2 as YYNGEE. The V and J ends lost 9 bases and 5 bases, in that order; junction bases with no gene match: 9. The CDR3 has 15 residues. For the CDR3, the DNA is TGTGCCAACCAACCGGGACAGGGGGCCCACAATGAGCAGTTCTTC. It encodes CANQPGQGAHNEQFF.

This clone was recorded only once. The chain employs TRBV6-5 and TRBJ1-5; D might be TRBD1 (5 bases). The CDR3 length is 15 residues. V was clipped by 5 bases and J by 7 bases, with 18 bases between them. Per germline, CDR1 MNHEY and CDR2 SVGAGI. CDR3 in DNA: TGTGCCAGCAGTCTAATGGGGGGTCCCGGACAGCCCCAGCATTTT. Protein: CASSLMGGPGQPQHF.

The V gene is TRBV27, the J gene TRBJ1-1; D is ambiguous. The CDR3 covers 13 residues. Germline CDR1 is MNHEY and CDR2 is SMNVEV (reference sequence). V lost 4 bases and J 1 base, leaving 7 bases between the germline ends. The CDR3 DNA is TGTGCCAGCAGTTCCACGGAGAACACTGAAGCTTTCTTT. Its protein is CASSSTENTEAFF.